The rows below give T cell receptor beta chains drawn from one sample of a study of blood T cell repertoires in COVID-19. TCRdb's table, derived via immunoSEQ multiplex PCR, lists solely in-frame clones and lacks some. The sample has roughly 40,000 clones; about 85% are singletons. Specimen: peripheral blood. The receptor set was obtained from a man older than 75 with active or convalescent COVID-19. The CDR3 runs from the conserved cysteine through the conserved F or W. D genes are given only for firm matches. Part of the rows lack a size; the others show once, few, many or a class for expanded clones.

D: -; V: TRBV21-1; J: TRBJ2-3; size: -; CDR3: CASSIQGTSGRTDTQYF; DNA: TGTGCCAGCAGCATTCAAGGGACTAGCGGGAGAACAGATACGCAGTATTTT
D: TRBD2; V: TRBV7-2; J: TRBJ2-1; size: -; CDR3: CASSLRSGGGLYEQFF; DNA: TGTGCCAGCAGCCTACGGAGCGGGGGGGGCCTCTATGAGCAGTTCTTC
D: -; V: TRBV24-1; J: TRBJ2-7; size: -; CDR3: CATATTGGEPTYYEQYF; DNA: TGTGCCACCGCTACAACAGGGGGGGAACCTACTTACTACGAGCAGTACTTC
D: -; V: TRBV19; J: TRBJ1-1; size: -; CDR3: CASSTPLRGSSEAFF; DNA: TGTGCCAGTAGTACTCCTTTGCGGGGCTCGTCTGAAGCTTTCTTT
D: TRBD1; V: TRBV5-1; J: TRBJ2-3; size: -; CDR3: CASSLGRTGSTDTQYF; DNA: TGCGCCAGCAGCTTGGGCAGGACAGGAAGCACAGATACGCAGTATTTT
D: -; V: TRBV9; J: TRBJ1-1; size: -; CDR3: CASSVRWRDTEAFF; DNA: TGTGCCAGCAGCGTTAGGTGGAGGGACACTGAAGCTTTCTTT
D: -; V: TRBV6-6; J: TRBJ1-2; size: -; CDR3: CASTRLEIHGYTF; DNA: TGTGCCAGCACCCGACTTGAAATCCATGGCTACACCTTC
D: -; V: TRBV21-1; J: TRBJ1-5; size: -; CDR3: CASSTFRDRGYSNQPQHF; DNA: TGTGCCAGCAGCACCTTCCGGGACAGGGGTTATAGCAATCAGCCCCAGCATTTT
D: TRBD2; V: TRBV5-4; J: TRBJ2-1; size: once; CDR3: CASSQPSRGGALVEQFF; DNA: TGTGCCAGCAGCCAACCCTCTCGCGGGGGGGCTTTGGTCGAGCAGTTCTTC
D: TRBD2; V: TRBV5-8; J: TRBJ2-5; size: once; CDR3: CASSLVATAGQETQYF; DNA: TGTGCCAGCAGCTTGGTAGCGACAGCGGGACAAGAGACCCAGTACTTC
D: TRBD1; V: TRBV7-2; J: TRBJ1-1; size: -; CDR3: CASSQGGLGTEAFF; DNA: TGTGCCAGCAGCCAGGGGGGATTGGGCACTGAAGCTTTCTTT
D: -; V: TRBV11-2; J: TRBJ2-7; size: -; CDR3: CASEGWGGSRTYEQYF; DNA: TGTGCCAGCGAGGGATGGGGGGGCAGCCGCACCTACGAGCAGTACTTC
D: -; V: TRBV28; J: TRBJ1-6; size: once; CDR3: CASSLLTGSYNSPLHF; DNA: TGTGCCAGCAGCCTTCTAACCGGCTCCTATAATTCACCCCTCCACTTT
D: TRBD2; V: TRBV6-5; J: TRBJ2-5; size: -; CDR3: CASRSGGLGETQYF; DNA: TGTGCCAGCAGATCGGGGGGGCTAGGGGAGACCCAGTACTTC
D: -; V: TRBV18; J: TRBJ1-5; size: -; CDR3: CASSPGGPSQPQHF; DNA: TGTGCCAGCTCACCGGGGGGTCCTAGCCAGCCCCAGCATTTT
D: -; V: TRBV5-6; J: TRBJ1-3; size: many; CDR3: CASSSPGRGSNTIYF; DNA: TGTGCCAGCAGCTCTCCCGGCAGGGGAAGTAACACCATATATTTT
D: TRBD1; V: TRBV19; J: TRBJ1-1; size: -; CDR3: CASSPNPDRVSEAFF; DNA: TGTGCCAGTAGTCCCAACCCCGACAGGGTCTCTGAAGCTTTCTTT
D: TRBD1; V: TRBV5-1; J: TRBJ1-3; size: -; CDR3: CASSWGTDGNTIYF; DNA: TGCGCCAGCAGCTGGGGGACAGATGGAAACACCATATATTTT
D: -; V: TRBV6-5; J: TRBJ1-4; size: -; CDR3: CASSLTTPQANEKLFF; DNA: TGTGCCAGCAGTTTAACAACCCCGCAGGCTAATGAAAAACTGTTTTTT
D: -; V: TRBV12-3/TRBV12-4; J: TRBJ1-1; size: -; CDR3: CATHGGATSEAFF; DNA: TGTGCCACCCACGGGGGGGCAACTTCTGAAGCTTTCTTT
D: TRBD1; V: TRBV19; J: TRBJ1-2; size: -; CDR3: CASSRGQGADGYTF; DNA: TGTGCCAGTAGTAGAGGACAGGGGGCAGACGGCTACACCTTC
D: -; V: TRBV9; J: TRBJ2-3; size: -; CDR3: CASSVASILATDTQYF; DNA: TGTGCCAGCAGCGTAGCCAGCATCTTAGCGACAGATACGCAGTATTTT
D: TRBD2; V: TRBV6-6; J: TRBJ2-7; size: -; CDR3: CASSIAGGTFLYF; DNA: TGTGCCAGCAGTATAGCGGGAGGAACCTTTCTGTACTTC
D: TRBD1; V: TRBV20-1; J: TRBJ2-1; size: -; CDR3: CSASTTIQGNNEQFF; DNA: TGCAGTGCTAGTACGACGATACAGGGGAACAATGAGCAGTTCTTC
D: -; V: TRBV4-3; J: TRBJ2-7; size: -; CDR3: CASSPTARNSYEQYF; DNA: TGCGCCAGCAGCCCCACGGCCAGGAACTCCTACGAGCAGTACTTC
D: -; V: TRBV30; J: TRBJ2-7; size: -; CDR3: CAWEGIEGTYEQYF; DNA: TGTGCCTGGGAGGGCATTGAGGGTACCTACGAGCAGTACTTC
D: TRBD1; V: TRBV11-2; J: TRBJ2-5; size: -; CDR3: CASSLGTGQETQYF; DNA: TGTGCCAGCAGCTTAGGGACAGGGCAAGAGACCCAGTACTTC
D: -; V: TRBV19; J: TRBJ2-2; size: few; CDR3: CASSMWRGTGELFF; DNA: TGTGCCAGTAGTATGTGGCGGGGTACCGGGGAGCTGTTTTTT
D: -; V: TRBV6-6; J: TRBJ2-5; size: -; CDR3: CASSWLGTQYF; DNA: TGTGCCAGCAGCTGGCTTGGGACCCAGTACTTC
D: TRBD1; V: TRBV18; J: TRBJ1-6; size: -; CDR3: CASSPTGTGAYNSPLHF; DNA: TGTGCCAGCTCACCGACCGGGACAGGGGCTTATAATTCACCCCTCCACTTT
D: -; V: TRBV7-2; J: TRBJ2-1; size: -; CDR3: CASSYIQGGNEQFF; DNA: TGTGCCAGCAGCTATATTCAGGGTGGGAATGAGCAGTTCTTC
D: -; V: TRBV9; J: TRBJ1-6; size: -; CDR3: CASSVSTGQSSYNSPLHF; DNA: TGTGCCAGCAGCGTATCCACAGGGCAAAGCTCCTATAATTCACCCCTCCACTTT
D: TRBD2; V: TRBV6-6; J: TRBJ2-5; size: -; CDR3: CASTVGVAGETQYF; DNA: TGTGCCAGCACCGTTGGAGTAGCGGGGGAGACCCAGTACTTC
D: -; V: TRBV7-2; J: TRBJ2-5; size: -; CDR3: CASSLVGDGIGAGRQTQYF; DNA: TGTGCCAGCAGCTTAGTTGGTGACGGCATCGGGGCGGGGAGACAGACCCAGTACTTC
D: TRBD2; V: TRBV4-1; J: TRBJ2-2; size: -; CDR3: CASSQAGLADTGELFF; DNA: TGCGCCAGCAGCCAAGCAGGACTAGCGGACACCGGGGAGCTGTTTTTT
D: -; V: TRBV19; J: TRBJ2-6; size: -; CDR3: CASSIARGLLHSGANVLTF; DNA: TGTGCCAGTAGTATAGCCCGGGGGTTACTCCACTCTGGGGCCAACGTCCTGACTTTC
D: TRBD2; V: TRBV3-1/TRBV3-2; J: TRBJ2-7; size: -; CDR3: CASSQWGSGRPYEQYF; DNA: TGTGCCAGCAGCCAATGGGGTAGCGGGAGGCCCTACGAGCAGTACTTC
D: -; V: TRBV7-8; J: TRBJ1-4; size: -; CDR3: CASSPLTRGGGQNEKLFF; DNA: TGTGCCAGCAGCCCGCTAACCCGGGGTGGAGGGCAAAATGAAAAACTGTTTTTT
D: -; V: TRBV7-3; J: TRBJ1-1; size: -; CDR3: CASSLQVNTEAFF; DNA: TGTGCCAGCAGCTTACAGGTGAACACTGAAGCTTTCTTT
D: TRBD2; V: TRBV4-3; J: TRBJ2-1; size: -; CDR3: CASSQASLGGRGYNEQFF; DNA: TGCGCCAGCAGCCAAGCTTCCCTGGGCGGGAGGGGGTACAATGAGCAGTTCTTC
D: -; V: TRBV6-5; J: TRBJ1-5; size: -; CDR3: CASSQDSLNQPQHF; DNA: TGTGCCAGCAGCCAGGACAGCCTCAATCAGCCCCAGCATTTT
D: -; V: TRBV2; J: TRBJ1-5; size: -; CDR3: CASSGDSGPQHF; DNA: TGTGCCAGCAGTGGGGACTCAGGGCCCCAGCATTTT
D: -; V: TRBV7-2; J: TRBJ1-5; size: many; CDR3: CASSLGRGGNQPQHF; DNA: TGTGCCAGCAGCTTGGGCAGGGGTGGCAATCAGCCCCAGCATTTT
D: -; V: TRBV29-1; J: TRBJ2-5; size: -; CDR3: CSVARRQGETQYF; DNA: TGCAGCGTTGCGAGGCGGCAGGGGGAGACCCAGTACTTC